This T cell receptor beta chain was recovered during a study of T cells after yellow fever vaccination. Conversion of TCR transcripts into cDNA relied on 5'RACE template switching, which added a universal primer site and UMIs. Via MiXCR, TCRdb re-called the 5' RACE reads, giving one row per CDR3 protein. The table records about 250,000 distinct CDR3 sequences, 3.6% of them present only once. Study results and limitations: The study found a weaker secondary response that peaked faster, day 5 versus 15. CD4 and CD8 compartments shared a small share of clonotypes, likely from convergent recombination.

This clonotype has ten or more counts. Its target is unknown. Germline V gene data show CDR1 as SGHRS and CDR2 as YFSETQ. This CDR3 region has 15 residues. The germline V and J ends were trimmed by 2 bases and 4 bases, with 16 bases remaining between them. The chain combines TRBV5-1 with TRBJ2-7, with D perhaps assigned TRBD1 or TRBD2 (7 bases each). The material was PBMCs, obtained 15 days after the yellow fever booster vaccination. This TCR came from a man aged 18-30 years who received the YFV17D yellow fever vaccine. Here the CDR3 DNA reads TGCGCCAGCAGCTTCCAGGGGGGGTTGGGGTACGAGCAGTACTTC. Encoded protein: CASSFQGGLGYEQYF.